A selection of T cell receptor beta chains follows, all from one sample in a study of neurological immune-mediated disorders. TCRdb re-analysed the 5' RACE reads in MiXCR, keeping a single row per CDR3 protein. The sample shows 55,000 to 65,000 distinct CDR3 sequences, 10% to 15% of them seen only once. The sequenced material came from PBMCs. Receptor source: a woman aged 55 to 70 with HTLV-1-associated myelopathy (HAM/TSP). CDR3s include the opening cysteine and the closing phenylalanine or tryptophan. D genes are given only for firm matches.

>TRBV29-1|TRBJ2-1|-
CSAQLVGLYNEQFF
>TRBV3-1|TRBJ1-2|-
CASSQGRVVAFGYTF
>TRBV10-3|TRBJ1-1|TRBD1
CAISESQGQTNTEAFF
>TRBV20-1|TRBJ1-1|TRBD1
CSGWTGKETEAFF
>TRBV28|TRBJ1-2|TRBD1
CASSASWAGGSYGYTF
>TRBV5-1|TRBJ1-3|-
CASSVDGSSGNTIYF
>TRBV6-2/TRBV6-3|TRBJ2-3|-
CASSYQRTTDTQYF
>TRBV5-1|TRBJ2-2|-
CASSLGRSDTGGLFF
>TRBV6-9|TRBJ2-3|TRBD2
CASSPGLAGDTQYF
>TRBV20-1|TRBJ2-7|TRBD1
CSARDLTGGFDEQYF
>TRBV5-1|TRBJ2-1|TRBD1
CASSPGQGPPYNEQFF
>TRBV7-2|TRBJ2-3|TRBD2
CASSPGTNTQYF
>TRBV5-1|TRBJ2-7|-
CASSLEQVAYEQYF
>TRBV5-1|TRBJ2-3|TRBD1
CASSLSGGPTDTQYF
>TRBV28|TRBJ2-3|-
CASSPGGLEDTQYF
>TRBV12-3/TRBV12-4|TRBJ2-1|-
CAVTLGANEQFF
>TRBV5-1|TRBJ2-4|-
CASSLERNIQYF
>TRBV12-3/TRBV12-4|TRBJ2-1|-
CASSLGQGYNEQFF
>TRBV7-9|TRBJ2-5|TRBD2
CASSPTSGQETQYF
>TRBV3-1|TRBJ2-5|-
CASSHEPETQYF
>TRBV5-1|TRBJ1-5|-
CASSLLSGSNQPQHF
>TRBV5-1|TRBJ2-5|TRBD2
CASSLEGGRRETQYF